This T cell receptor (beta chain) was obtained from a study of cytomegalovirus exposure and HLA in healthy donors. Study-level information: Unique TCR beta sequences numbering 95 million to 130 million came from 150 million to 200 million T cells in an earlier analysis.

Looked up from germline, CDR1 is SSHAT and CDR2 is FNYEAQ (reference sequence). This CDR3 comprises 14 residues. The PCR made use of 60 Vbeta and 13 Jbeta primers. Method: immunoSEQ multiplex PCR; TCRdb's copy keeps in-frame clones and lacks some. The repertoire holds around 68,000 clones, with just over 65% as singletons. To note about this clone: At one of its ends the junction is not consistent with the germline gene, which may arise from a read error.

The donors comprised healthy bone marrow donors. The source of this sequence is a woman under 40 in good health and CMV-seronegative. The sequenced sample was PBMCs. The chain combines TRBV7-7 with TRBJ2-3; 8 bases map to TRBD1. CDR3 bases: TGTGCTAGCAGCGCAGGGGGCGCGGCAGATACGCAGTATTTT. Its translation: CASSAGGAADTQYF. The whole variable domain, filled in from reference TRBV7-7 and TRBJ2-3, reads GAGVSQSPRYKVTKRGQDVTLRCDPISSHATLYWYQQALGQGPEFLTYFNYEAQPDKSGLPSDRFSAERPEGSISTLTIQRTEQRDSAMYRCASSAGGAADTQYFGPGTRLTVL.